These 30 T cell receptor beta chains were sequenced from one sample in a study of control samples from healthy donors and cancer patients. Profiled with immunoSEQ multiplex PCR; TCRdb holds only in-frame clones, not every one. The top ten clones hold 1.2% to 1.5% of a sample with 150,000 to 200,000 clones, approximately 94% of them seen once. Sequenced: blood. Receptors originate from a man aged 30 to 39 in good health.

V gene TRBV29-1 combines with J gene TRBJ2-1; perhaps TRBD2 as D (5 bases). This CDR3 spans 12 amino acids. V lost 2 bases to trimming and J lost 9 bases, with 11 bases between them. Germline V CDR1 and CDR2: SQVTM, ANQGSEA. This chain's CDR3 is CSVESGIREQFF. CDR3 in DNA: TGCAGCGTTGAATCGGGGATCCGTGAGCAGTTCTTC.

The V gene is TRBV28, the J gene TRBJ2-3; D is perhaps TRBD2 (6 bases). There are 17 residues in the CDR3. Between the trimmed V and J ends, which lost 5 bases and 1 base, there was a span of 19 bases. The germline V gene encodes CDR1 MDHEN and CDR2 SYDVKM. This chain's CDR3 is CASSAPGRASGTDTQYF. CDR3 sequence (DNA): TGTGCCAGCAGTGCACCCGGGAGAGCCTCCGGCACAGATACGCAGTATTTT.

CDR3 in DNA: TGTGCCAGCAGCTGGACAGGGGGGTATACAACTAATGAAAAACTGTTTTTT. Its protein is CASSWTGGYTTNEKLFF. The chain uses TRBV2 and TRBJ1-4; 10 nucleotides agree with TRBD1. The ends lost 6 bases at V and 0 bases at J; junction bases unmatched: 7. The CDR3 is made up of 17 amino acids. Germline V gene sequence: CDR1 SNHLY, CDR2 FYNNEI.

The chain combines TRBV4-3 with TRBJ1-4; weak D call: TRBD1 (5 bases). The germline CDR1 and CDR2 sequences are LGHNA and YSLEER. CDR3 length equals 16 residues. V was trimmed by 4 bases and J by 6 bases, leaving 18 bases between them. CDR3 sequence (DNA): TGCGCCAGCAGCCGGACGCCCGCAGGGAAGGATGAAAAACTGTTTTTT. It translates to CASSRTPAGKDEKLFF.

The rearrangement links TRBV7-3 to TRBJ2-2; 7 bases map to TRBD2. The germline CDR1 and CDR2 sequences are SGHTA and FQGTGA. Trimming took 7 bases from V and 7 from J; bases not matched to a gene: 12. This CDR3 is built from 15 residues. CDR3 sequence reads: CASTERAGVGGELFF. In nucleotides, the CDR3 is TGTGCCAGCACGGAGCGGGCGGGAGTCGGCGGGGAGCTGTTTTTT.

Only one count was recorded for this clone. This chain joins TRBV7-8 and TRBJ2-7; 10 bases map to TRBD2. V was pared by 5 bases and J by 0 bases, with 13 bases of the junction left unmatched. In germline, CDR1 is SGHVS, CDR2 FQNEAQ. The CDR3 runs to 18 residues. This CDR3 reads CASSRGTSAVQTSYEQYF. CDR3 bases: TGTGCCAGCAGCCGAGGGACTAGCGCCGTTCAGACCTCCTACGAGCAGTACTTC.

V is TRBV27 and J is TRBJ2-7; unclear D gene. From germline, CDR1 is MNHEY and CDR2 SMNVEV (reference sequence). This CDR3 is built from 12 residues. The V end lost 4 bases, the J end lost 6 bases, and 10 bases lay between the germline ends. CDR3 in amino acids: CASSYNPVEQYF. CDR3 coding DNA: TGTGCCAGCAGTTACAACCCCGTCGAGCAGTACTTC.

The chain links TRBV19 to TRBJ1-3, with 8 bases matching TRBD1. The junction had 8 bases not matched to a gene; V was cut back by 7 bases and J by 0 bases. Germline CDR1 LNHDA, CDR2 SQIVND (reference sequence). The CDR3 has 16 residues. The CDR3 protein is CASNPTGGDSGNTIYF. CDR3 sequence (DNA): TGTGCCAGTAACCCAACAGGGGGAGACTCTGGAAACACCATATATTTT.

V usage is TRBV30 and J usage is TRBJ2-7; D may be TRBD1 (6 bases). V was shortened by 0 bases and J by 2 bases, with 11 bases between the two germline ends. This CDR3 region has 14 residues. CDR1 is GTSNPN and CDR2 is SVGIG in the germline V gene (reference sequence). The CDR3 DNA follows: TGTGCCTGGAGTGTAGTCAGGGGCGCCTACGAGCAGTACTTC. It translates to CAWSVVRGAYEQYF.

The V gene is TRBV28, the J gene TRBJ2-7; 10 bases line up with TRBD1. This CDR3 spans 14 amino acids. From germline, CDR1 is MDHEN and CDR2 SYDVKM. J was trimmed by 5 bases and V by 6 bases; bases with no gene match: 7. CDR3 sequence reads: CASRPGTGVNEQYF. CDR3 sequence (DNA): TGTGCCAGCAGGCCCGGGACAGGGGTAAACGAGCAGTACTTC.

This chain uses TRBV28 with TRBJ2-7; 9 bases agree with TRBD2. The V gene's germline CDR1 is MDHEN and CDR2 SYDVKM. After removal of 7 bases from V and 2 bases from J, the junction contained 6 bases not matched to a gene. This CDR3 is 14 amino acids long. The CDR3: CASTVTSGPYEQYF. The CDR3 region has the DNA TGTGCCAGCACCGTGACTAGCGGCCCCTACGAGCAGTACTTC.

Of note for this clone: The junction differs from germline at one of its ends, possibly a read error. The chain links TRBV24-1 to TRBJ2-2; 7 bases map to TRBD2. The germline gives CDR1 KGHDR, CDR2 SFDVKD. The CDR3 runs to 16 residues. The CDR3 sequence is CATSDLRGSEHRGAVF. As DNA, the CDR3 is TGTGCCACCAGTGATTTGCGCGGGAGCGAACACCGGGGAGCTGTTTTT.

The chain is built from TRBV10-2 and TRBJ1-2, with D possibly TRBD1 on 5 matching bases. Germline V gene lookup returns CDR1 WSHSY and CDR2 SAAADI. V lost 4 bases, J lost 3 bases, and 9 bases lay in between. The CDR3 has 13 amino acids. The CDR3 region is CASSGGRDYGYTF. The DNA of the CDR3 is TGCGCCAGCAGTGGGGGCAGGGACTATGGCTACACCTTC.

This chain links TRBV5-1 with TRBJ2-1, with D possibly TRBD2 on 6 matching bases. Trimming shortened V by 5 bases and J by 5 bases, and 17 bases separated the two germline ends. Per germline, CDR1 SGHRS and CDR2 YFSETQ. CDR3 length: 15 amino acids. The CDR3: CASRTAGLKNNEQFF. Here the CDR3 DNA reads TGCGCCAGCAGGACCGCGGGACTGAAAAACAATGAGCAGTTCTTC.

The chain has TRBV10-2 and TRBJ2-7; D is perhaps TRBD1 (6 bases). CDR1 is WSHSY and CDR2 is SAAADI in the germline V gene. Trimming shortened V by 6 bases and J by 4 bases, and 16 bases separated the two germline ends. This CDR3 is built from 14 residues. CDR3 nucleotide sequence: TGCGCCAGCAGAGACACCGGGACAACTTACGAGCAGTACTTC. Its protein product is CASRDTGTTYEQYF.

The DNA for the CDR3 is TGCGCCAGCAGCTTGGAGGGACTAGCGGCTCAAGAGACCCAGTACTTC. This codes for CASSLEGLAAQETQYF. The chain is built from TRBV5-1 and TRBJ2-5, with 11 bases lining up with TRBD2. This CDR3 has 16 amino acids. Germline V gene data show CDR1 as SGHRS and CDR2 as YFSETQ. V lost 0 bases to trimming and J lost 2 bases; unmatched junction nucleotides: 3.

The table lists this clone with a count of one. This chain joins TRBV5-1 and TRBJ2-1; 11 positions match TRBD2. This CDR3 has 15 residues. The germline V gene encodes CDR1 SGHRS and CDR2 YFSETQ. J was trimmed by 7 bases and V by 0 bases; bases with no gene match: 3. CDR3: CASSLVAGGRNEQFF. As DNA, the CDR3 is TGCGCCAGCAGCTTGGTAGCGGGAGGGAGGAATGAGCAGTTCTTC.

The V and J genes are TRBV10-3 and TRBJ2-5; perhaps TRBD2 as D (7 bases). V was cut by 5 bases and J by 5 bases, with 15 bases left in between. CDR1 is ENHRY and CDR2 is SYGVKD in the germline V gene. The CDR3 contains 14 residues. CDR3 bases: TGTGCCATCAGTTTTGGGGGGGCTGAGGAGACCCAGTACTTC. Amino acid sequence: CAISFGGAEETQYF.

The rearrangement uses TRBV5-8 and TRBJ2-7, with D perhaps assigned TRBD1 or TRBD2 (5 bases each). Germline V gene sequence: CDR1 SGHTS, CDR2 YDEGEE. The CDR3 runs to 15 residues. V was clipped by 4 bases and J by 3 bases, with 17 bases between them. The CDR3 loop reads CASSLPGLESYEQYF. The DNA of the CDR3 is TGTGCCAGCAGCCTCCCGGGGCTAGAAAGCTACGAGCAGTACTTC.

The rearrangement joins TRBV7-2 to TRBJ2-2, with D perhaps matching TRBD2 (5 bases). Germline V gene lookup returns CDR1 SGHTA and CDR2 FQGNSA. The V end was cut by 6 bases, the J end by 8 bases, with 13 bases between. The CDR3 is made up of 13 amino acids. CDR3 nucleotide sequence: TGTGCCAGCAGGTGGACTGCAAGGGGGGAGCTGTTTTTT. Its translation: CASRWTARGELFF.

The rearrangement uses TRBV27 and TRBJ1-2; 7 positions agree with TRBD1. The germline V gene has CDR1 MNHEY and CDR2 SMNVEV (reference sequence). V lost 0 bases to trimming and J lost 4 bases; unmatched junction nucleotides: 11. The CDR3 is 17 amino acids. Written as DNA, the CDR3 is TGTGCCAGCAGTTTATCCCCCCGGGCAGGGGGTTTCTATGGCTACACCTTC. Translation: CASSLSPRAGGFYGYTF.

This clone has a single count. Written as DNA, the CDR3 is TGTGCCAGCAGTCCCCTCGGGGGGGGCTACACCTTC. Translated, it gives CASSPLGGGYTF. The chain couples TRBV6-6 to TRBJ1-2, with D tentatively TRBD1 (5 bases). This CDR3 has 12 amino acids. CDR1 and CDR2 from the germline V gene are MNHNY and SVGAGI (reference sequence). Trimming pared 5 bases from V and 8 bases from J, leaving 12 bases between.

V usage is TRBV4-1 and J usage is TRBJ2-7; 9 bases are shared with TRBD1. The V gene end was trimmed by 4 bases and the J gene end by 3 bases; junction bases not matched to a gene: 4. The CDR3 runs 14 residues. In germline, CDR1 is MGHRA, CDR2 YSYEKL. The CDR3 spells CASSLRDRDYEQYF. The CDR3 nucleotides read TGCGCCAGCAGCCTCCGGGACAGGGACTACGAGCAGTACTTC.

The rearrangement uses TRBV29-1 and TRBJ2-7; 8 nucleotides agree with TRBD1. Losses at the gene ends were 6 bases for V and 4 bases for J; bases not matched to a gene: 5. The CDR3 extends over 12 amino acids. Germline V gene data show CDR1 as SQVTM and CDR2 as ANQGSEA. The CDR3 here is CSVTDRGYEQYF. DNA of the CDR3: TGCAGCGTGACCGACAGGGGTTACGAGCAGTACTTC.

CDR3 sequence (DNA): TGTGCCATCCGCTCGACAGGGAGACCCTACGAGCAGTACTTC. It translates to CAIRSTGRPYEQYF. The genes are TRBV10-3 and TRBJ2-7, with 7 bases fitting TRBD1. V gave up 8 bases and J gave up 2 bases; unmatched junction bases: 9. This CDR3 spans 14 amino acids. The germline CDR1 and CDR2 sequences are ENHRY and SYGVKD.

This chain uses TRBV4-2 with TRBJ1-4; D not resolved. V was shortened by 0 bases and J by 10 bases, with 6 bases between the two germline ends. Germline V gene sequence: CDR1 LGHNA, CDR2 YNFKEQ. The CDR3 runs 12 residues. For the CDR3, the DNA is TGTGCCAGCAGCCAAGAAGCGGGAAAACTGTTTTTT. Translation gives CASSQEAGKLFF.

V is TRBV11-2 and J is TRBJ1-6; no clear D gene. The CDR3 loop spans 15 amino acids. Trimming left V 1 base short and J 4 bases short, with 8 bases between. CDR1 and CDR2 (germline): SGHAT, FQNNGV. CDR3 DNA: TGTGCCAGCAGCTTAGGAAATTCATATAATTCACCCCTCCACTTT. Protein sequence: CASSLGNSYNSPLHF.

The V call is TRBV14, the J call TRBJ2-7; D is perhaps TRBD1 or TRBD2 (5 bases each). The CDR3 consists of 15 residues. V dropped 1 base and J dropped 0 bases, with 10 bases sitting between them. The V gene's germline CDR1 is SGHDN and CDR2 FVKESK. In DNA, the CDR3 is TGTGCCAGCAGCCAAGTGGGACGTAGCTCCTACGAGCAGTACTTC. Its protein is CASSQVGRSSYEQYF.

The CDR3 is CASVGNTEAFF. The CDR3, as DNA: TGTGCCAGCGTGGGGAACACTGAAGCTTTCTTT. The chain employs TRBV2 and TRBJ1-1; D gene ambiguous. Trimming stripped 8 bases from V and 1 base from J, with 5 bases between. The CDR3 loop spans 11 amino acids. Germline CDR1 SNHLY, CDR2 FYNNEI.

V usage is TRBV27 and J usage is TRBJ1-5; the D gene is possibly TRBD1 (6 bases). The CDR3 is 15 residues long. Trimming cost V 6 bases and J 4 bases, with 16 bases left between them. The germline gives CDR1 MNHEY, CDR2 SMNVEV (reference sequence). Written as DNA, the CDR3 is TGTGCCAGCAGGCTGGGAAGGCAGGGGAATCAGCCCCAGCATTTT. This gives the protein CASRLGRQGNQPQHF.